The clone carrying this TCR beta chain was counted at least ten times. Time point here: patch test 1, 2 weeks after DPC sensitization. The treatment was: therapeutic diphenylcyclopropenone sensitization with weekly scalp DPC. This entry belongs to a study of human T cells and chemical hapten exposure. Background on the study: Diphenylcyclopropenone, dosed weekly to the scalp, was given to patients throughout the approximately 25-week study. TCR yields per sample varied mostly from small pooled library volume differences. Epicutaneous patch tests delivered 0.01% DPC to the upper back, with evaluation at 6 days.

The V gene end was trimmed by 3 bases and the J gene end by 0 bases; junction bases not matched to a gene: 6. The CDR3 loop spans 17 amino acids. TCRdb re-called the RACE reads through MiXCR, storing one row per CDR3 protein. The repertoire holds 380,000 or so distinct CDR3 sequences, with approximately 5% as singletons. The rearrangement joins TRBV12-3 or TRBV12-4 to TRBJ2-2; TRBD2 matches at 8 bases. The material was whole blood, obtained in connection with sensitization to the hapten diphenylcyclopropenone (DPC). This TCR came from a woman aged 50 to 60 with alopecia areata. Some clones in this sample may be carry-over from other donors' samples. The CDR3 is CASSFLAGGTNTGELFF. Here the CDR3 DNA reads TGTGCCAGCAGTTTCTTGGCGGGAGGTACGAACACCGGGGAGCTGTTTTTT.